The subject of this entry is one T cell receptor (beta chain). Original methodology: Estimated nucleated cell counts came from reference gene primer amplification. Using immunoSEQ multiplex PCR, the repertoire was profiled, and TCRdb retains in-frame clones only, with some absent. The V and J calls and clone size come from that table; D and trimming were worked out from the DNA. The table has about 75,000 clones, roughly 91% seen once. This sample is drawn from a study of blood T cell repertoires in COVID-19. Study summary: Donors in the United States, Italy and Spain gave samples during acute or convalescent COVID-19. T cells, B-cell-depleted T cells, or PBMCs supplied cDNA or gDNA.

The CDR3 runs to 14 residues. From germline, CDR1 is SGHAT and CDR2 FQNNGV. The trim removed 8 bases at V and 10 bases at J, leaving 13 bases unmatched. The TCR sequence derives from a human donor in a cohort sampled during active COVID-19. Input material: peripheral blood. The chain recombines TRBV11-2 with TRBJ2-1; 8 nucleotides agree with TRBD2. CDR3 sequence reads: CASSFSRGGREQFF. The CDR3 DNA sequence: TGTGCCAGCTCGTTCTCCCGGGGGGGCCGCGAGCAGTTCTTC.